What follows are 3 T cell receptor beta chains derived from one specimen sequenced in a study of blood T cell repertoires in COVID-19. Sequencing was performed with immunoSEQ multiplex PCR; in TCRdb, only in-frame clones are kept and a portion is missing. Here the sample spans approximately 210,000 clones, about four fifths being singletons. The specimen was peripheral blood. The receptors were gathered from a woman between 45 and 60 years old with active or convalescent COVID-19.

The genes are TRBV27 and TRBJ1-1; D is undetermined. CDR1 and CDR2 (germline): MNHEY, SMNVEV (reference sequence). V gave up 6 bases and J gave up 0 bases, with 17 bases separating them. This CDR3 spans 16 amino acids. The CDR3 bases are TGTGCCAGCAGCTCCCGGCCCGCGGTTCTGAACACTGAAGCTTTCTTT. Translated, it gives CASSSRPAVLNTEAFF.

This clone was found a few times. This rearrangement joins TRBV5-5 to TRBJ1-1; D uncertain. V lost 7 bases and J 5 bases, leaving 9 bases between the germline ends. This CDR3 contains 11 residues. CDR1 and CDR2 (germline): SGHKS, YYEKEE (reference sequence). The CDR3 sequence: CASQRETEAFF. CDR3 in DNA: TGTGCCAGCCAGAGGGAGACTGAAGCTTTCTTT.

The rearrangement links TRBV19 to TRBJ1-3; D unresolved. The germline V and J ends were trimmed by 2 bases and 3 bases, with 8 bases remaining between them. The germline V gene has CDR1 LNHDA and CDR2 SQIVND (reference sequence). CDR3 length: 14 residues. CDR3 sequence reads: CASSIYSDGNTIYF. CDR3 nucleotide sequence: TGTGCCAGTAGTATATACAGTGATGGAAACACCATATATTTT.